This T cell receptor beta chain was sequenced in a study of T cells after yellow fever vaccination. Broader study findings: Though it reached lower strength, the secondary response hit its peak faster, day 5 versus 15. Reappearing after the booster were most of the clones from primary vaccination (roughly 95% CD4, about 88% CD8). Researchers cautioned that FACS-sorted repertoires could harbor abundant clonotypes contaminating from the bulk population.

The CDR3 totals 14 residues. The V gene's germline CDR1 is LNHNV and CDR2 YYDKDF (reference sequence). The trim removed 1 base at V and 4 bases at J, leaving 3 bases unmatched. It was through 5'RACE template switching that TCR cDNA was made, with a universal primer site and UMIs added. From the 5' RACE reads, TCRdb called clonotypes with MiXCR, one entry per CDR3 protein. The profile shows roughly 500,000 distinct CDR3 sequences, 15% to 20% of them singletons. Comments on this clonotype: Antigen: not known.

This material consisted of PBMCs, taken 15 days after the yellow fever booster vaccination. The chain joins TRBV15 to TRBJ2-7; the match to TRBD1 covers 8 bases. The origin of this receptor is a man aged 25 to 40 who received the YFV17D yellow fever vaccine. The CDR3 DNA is TGTGCCACCAGCAGAGTAACAGGGGGTTACGAGCAGTACTTC. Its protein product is CATSRVTGGYEQYF.